These T cell receptor beta chains were read from a single sample in a study of blood T cell repertoires in COVID-19. TCRdb's copy holds only in-frame clones and misses some; the assay was immunoSEQ multiplex PCR. The data show roughly 190,000 clones, about 95% seen once. The sample comprised peripheral blood. Every receptor here comes from a man younger than 45 with COVID-19, enrolled during active disease. Both conserved end residues are part of each CDR3. D genes are given only for firm matches. Clone sizes are given selectively: once, few, many, or a class where the clone is expanded.

j_call clone_size v_call d_call cdr3_nt cdr3_aa
TRBJ1-1 . TRBV5-1 TRBD1 TGCGCCAGCAGCCGGGACAGGGGCACTGAAGCTTTCTTT CASSRDRGTEAFF
TRBJ1-2 . TRBV30 . TGTGCCTGGAGGGATTGGGGCTCTAACTATGGCTACACCTTC CAWRDWGSNYGYTF
TRBJ2-5 . TRBV30 . TGTGCCTGGGGGACGGGGGAGACCCAGTACTTC CAWGTGETQYF
TRBJ1-2 few TRBV30 . TGTGCCTGGAGTGTAAGACGGGGACACGGCTACACCTTC CAWSVRRGHGYTF
TRBJ1-6 . TRBV11-2 . TGTGCCAGCAGCATAAGACAGGAGAGCTCCTATAATTCACCCCTCCACTTT CASSIRQESSYNSPLHF
TRBJ2-2 . TRBV5-1 TRBD2 TGCGCCAGCAGCCCGGGGACTAGCGGGGGGCCCCGCACCGGGGAGCTGTTTTTT CASSPGTSGGPRTGELFF
TRBJ1-2 . TRBV9 TRBD1 TGTGCCAGCAGCACGCGGGGACAGGGCCGGGGCTACACCTTC CASSTRGQGRGYTF
TRBJ1-4 . TRBV19 TRBD1 TGTGCCAGTAGGCTAACAGGGGAATTAGAGGAAAAACTGTTTTTT CASRLTGELEEKLFF
TRBJ1-3 once TRBV5-1 . TGCGCCAGCAGCGCGGGAAGTCCTGGAAACACCATATATTTT CASSAGSPGNTIYF
TRBJ2-5 . TRBV7-9 . TGTGCCAGCAGCTTACTCCAAGAGACCCAGTACTTC CASSLLQETQYF
TRBJ1-2 few TRBV29-1 TRBD1 TGCAGCGTTTGGTCGGGACAGGGTTCTCGGTGCACCTTC CSVWSGQGSRCTF
TRBJ1-5 . TRBV12-5 TRBD1 TGTGCTATCGGGGCAGGGGGCTGGCAGCCCCAGCATTTT CAIGAGGWQPQHF
TRBJ1-2 . TRBV18 . TGTGCCAGCTCACTGAACGAGGGGGACGATATACGGGGCTACACCTTC CASSLNEGDDIRGYTF
TRBJ2-1 . TRBV5-1 TRBD1 TGCGCCAGCAGCGCCCGGGACAGGGAAATGAATGAGCAGTTCTTC CASSARDREMNEQFF
TRBJ2-7 once TRBV2 TRBD1 TGTGCCAGCAGTGACGAGGGGGCGGGCGACTTC CASSDEGAGDF
TRBJ2-1 . TRBV2 TRBD1 TGTGCCAGCAGTGTGAACAGGGGAGTGAATGAGCAGTTCTTC CASSVNRGVNEQFF
TRBJ1-1 . TRBV5-4 . TGTGCCAGCAGCTTTATGTCTTCTGAAGCTTTCTTT CASSFMSSEAFF
TRBJ1-1 . TRBV7-9 TRBD1 TGTGCCAGCAGCTCCGGGACAGTGGCTAACACTGAAGCTTTCTTT CASSSGTVANTEAFF
TRBJ2-3 once TRBV11-2 TRBD2 TGTGCCAGCAGCCATCGCCCTCTAGCGGGGGGCACAGATACGCAGTATTTT CASSHRPLAGGTDTQYF
TRBJ1-3 . TRBV19 . TGTGCCAGTGCATACAGGGCACGGGGAAACACCATATATTTT CASAYRARGNTIYF
TRBJ1-2 . TRBV6-5 TRBD1 TGTGCCAGCAGTATGACAGGGTCTTATGGCTACACCTTC CASSMTGSYGYTF
TRBJ1-1 . TRBV19 TRBD1 TGTGCCAGTAGGACAGACAGGGGGTCTGAAGCTTTCTTT CASRTDRGSEAFF
TRBJ1-6 . TRBV3-1/TRBV3-2 . TGTGCCAGCAGCCAAGGGAACGGGATTAATTCACCCCTCCACTTT CASSQGNGINSPLHF
TRBJ1-1 . TRBV18 . TGTGCCAGCTCACCAACAGCCCAGAACACTGAAGCTTTCTTT CASSPTAQNTEAFF
TRBJ1-5 . TRBV7-9 TRBD1 TGTGCCAGCAGCTCGGGGACAGGGGCACCCCAGCATTTT CASSSGTGAPQHF
TRBJ2-1 . TRBV6-2/TRBV6-3 TRBD2 TGTGCCAGCAGTTCCGCGGGGGATGAAGCGCAGTTCTTC CASSSAGDEAQFF
TRBJ2-7 . TRBV1 . TGCACCAGCAGCCAACAAGACAGGGACCAAAGGAACTACGAGCAGTACTTC CTSSQQDRDQRNYEQYF
TRBJ2-3 . TRBV10-1 . TGCGCCAGCAGTGAGTCTGGGGCTACGCAGTATTTT CASSESGATQYF
TRBJ1-2 . TRBV7-9 TRBD1 TGTGCCAGCAGCGAGTCAACTACAGGGGGGGATGGCTACACCTTC CASSESTTGGDGYTF